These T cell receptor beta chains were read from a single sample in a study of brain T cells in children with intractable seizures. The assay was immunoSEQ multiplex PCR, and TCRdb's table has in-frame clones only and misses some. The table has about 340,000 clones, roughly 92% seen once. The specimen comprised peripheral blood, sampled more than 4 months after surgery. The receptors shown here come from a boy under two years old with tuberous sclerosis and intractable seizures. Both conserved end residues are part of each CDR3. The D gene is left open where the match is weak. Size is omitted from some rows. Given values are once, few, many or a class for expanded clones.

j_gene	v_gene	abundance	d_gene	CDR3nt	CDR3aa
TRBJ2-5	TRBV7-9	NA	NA	TGTGCCAGCAGCCCCGAAGGGTCGGCGGCTCAAGAGACCCAGTACTTC	CASSPEGSAAQETQYF
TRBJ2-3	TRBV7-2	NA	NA	TGTGCCAGCGGTAGGGCAGGGAGCACAGATACGCAGTATTTT	CASGRAGSTDTQYF
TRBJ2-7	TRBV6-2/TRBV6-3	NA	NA	TGTGCCAGCAGTTTTCCAGGGGAGACCTACGAGCAGTACTTC	CASSFPGETYEQYF
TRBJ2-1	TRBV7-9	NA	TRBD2	TGTGCCAGCAGCAAAAGTAGCGGGGGGGCCTCTGAGCAGTTCTTC	CASSKSSGGASEQFF
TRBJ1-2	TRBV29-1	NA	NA	TGCAGCGTTGAGTCTTCCGGGGCCCGGTACTATGGCTACACCTTC	CSVESSGARYYGYTF
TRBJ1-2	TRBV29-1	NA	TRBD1	TGCAGCGTGATCCCCGCGGACAGGGGTGGCTACACCTTC	CSVIPADRGGYTF
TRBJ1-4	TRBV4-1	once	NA	TGCGCCAGCGGGCGGGCAACTAATGAAAAACTGTTTTTT	CASGRATNEKLFF
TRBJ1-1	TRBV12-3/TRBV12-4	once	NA	TGTGCCAGTAGGGTGGGCACTGAAGCTTTCTTT	CASRVGTEAFF
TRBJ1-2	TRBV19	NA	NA	TGTGCCAGTGGACCCGTCGGGAACTATGGCTACACCTTC	CASGPVGNYGYTF
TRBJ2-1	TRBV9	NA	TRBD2	TGTGCCAGCAGCGCCACGGGACTAGCGGGGACACGCTCCTACAATGAGCAGTTCTTC	CASSATGLAGTRSYNEQFF
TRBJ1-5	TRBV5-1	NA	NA	TGCGCCAGCAGCTTGGTGGGGGCGTCAGGCCAGCCCCAGCATTTT	CASSLVGASGQPQHF
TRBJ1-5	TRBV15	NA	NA	TGTGCCACCAGCAGAGATAAGCAGGATTATCAGCCCCAGCATTTT	CATSRDKQDYQPQHF
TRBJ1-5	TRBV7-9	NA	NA	TGTGCCAGCAGGGACGGGTATAGCAATCAGCCCCAGCATTTT	CASRDGYSNQPQHF
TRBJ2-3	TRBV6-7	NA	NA	TGTGCCAGCAGTTTCCTATCGGATGGAGATACGCAGTATTTT	CASSFLSDGDTQYF
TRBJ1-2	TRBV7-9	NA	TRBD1	TGTGCCAGCAGCTTCAACTCAGGGGGCGGATATGGCTACACCTTC	CASSFNSGGGYGYTF
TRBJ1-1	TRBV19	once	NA	TGTGCCAGTAAGGAATATGGAGGTCCGACTGAAGCTTTCTTT	CASKEYGGPTEAFF
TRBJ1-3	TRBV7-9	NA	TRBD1	TGTGCCAGCACAACAGGGGTCGGCTCTGGAAACACCATATATTTT	CASTTGVGSGNTIYF
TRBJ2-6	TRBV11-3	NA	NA	TGTGCCAGCAGCTTGTCCTTCTCTGGGGCCAACGTCCTGACTTTC	CASSLSFSGANVLTF
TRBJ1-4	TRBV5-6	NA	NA	TGTGCCAGCAGCTTGGCCTTAGCCTACGAAAAACTGTTTTTT	CASSLALAYEKLFF
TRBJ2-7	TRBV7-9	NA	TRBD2	TGTGCCACTACCCCCACTAGCGGGGGGGCCTACGAGCAGTACTTC	CATTPTSGGAYEQYF
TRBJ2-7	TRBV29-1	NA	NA	TGCAGCGTTGAGGGCAGGGACAAACTAGGGGAGCAGTACTTC	CSVEGRDKLGEQYF
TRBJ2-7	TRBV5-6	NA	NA	TGTGCCAGCAGCCGAAGGGCTACCCTAAGCTACGAGCAGTACTTC	CASSRRATLSYEQYF
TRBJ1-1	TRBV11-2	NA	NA	TGTGCCAGCAGCTTAAGAATCGGGTACGGGGGCGGTGAAGCTTTCTTT	CASSLRIGYGGGEAFF
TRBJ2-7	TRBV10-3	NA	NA	TGTGCCATCAGTGTAGGGGAGGAGGGCTACGAGCAGTACTTC	CAISVGEEGYEQYF
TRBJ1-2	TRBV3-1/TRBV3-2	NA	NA	TGTGCCAGCAGCCAGGACACAGGGAGCTACACCTTC	CASSQDTGSYTF
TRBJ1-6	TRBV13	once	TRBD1	TGTGCCAGCAGCCTCCAGGGGGCCCTCGATTCACCCCTCCACTTT	CASSLQGALDSPLHF
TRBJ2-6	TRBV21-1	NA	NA	TGTGCCAGCAGGGCGAGCTCTGGGGCCAACGTCCTGACTTTC	CASRASSGANVLTF
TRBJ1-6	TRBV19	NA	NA	TGTGCCAGTATGTTCGGGCAGATCAATTCACCCCTCCACTTT	CASMFGQINSPLHF
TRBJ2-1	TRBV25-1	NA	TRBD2	TGTGCCAGCAGTGACCCCATAGCGGGGGGCCCCTACAATGAGCAGTTCTTC	CASSDPIAGGPYNEQFF